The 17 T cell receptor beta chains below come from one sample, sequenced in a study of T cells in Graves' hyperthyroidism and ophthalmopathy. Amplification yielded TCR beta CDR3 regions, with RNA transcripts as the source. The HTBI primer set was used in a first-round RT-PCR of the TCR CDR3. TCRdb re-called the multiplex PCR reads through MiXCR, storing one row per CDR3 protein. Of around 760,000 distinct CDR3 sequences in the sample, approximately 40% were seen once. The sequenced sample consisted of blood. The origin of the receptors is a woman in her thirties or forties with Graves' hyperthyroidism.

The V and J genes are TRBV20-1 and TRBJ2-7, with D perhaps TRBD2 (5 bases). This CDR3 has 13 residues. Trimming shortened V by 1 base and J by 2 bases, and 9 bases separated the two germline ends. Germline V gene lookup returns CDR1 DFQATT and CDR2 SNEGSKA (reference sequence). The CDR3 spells CSARVASAYEQYF. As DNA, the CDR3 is TGCAGTGCTAGAGTAGCGTCGGCCTACGAGCAGTACTTC.

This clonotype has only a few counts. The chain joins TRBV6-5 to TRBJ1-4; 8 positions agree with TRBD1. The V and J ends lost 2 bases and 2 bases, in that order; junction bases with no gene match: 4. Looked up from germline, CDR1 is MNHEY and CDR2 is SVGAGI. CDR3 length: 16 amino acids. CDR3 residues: CASSYTRTGTNEKLFF. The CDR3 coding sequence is TGTGCCAGCAGTTACACCCGGACAGGGACTAATGAAAAACTGTTTTTT.

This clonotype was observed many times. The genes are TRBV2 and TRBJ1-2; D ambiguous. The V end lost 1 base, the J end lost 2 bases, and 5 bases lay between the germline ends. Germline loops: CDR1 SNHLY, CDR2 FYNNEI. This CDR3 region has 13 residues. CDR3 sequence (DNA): TGTGCCAGCAGTGAAGTCGGGAACTATGGCTACACCTTC. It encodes CASSEVGNYGYTF.

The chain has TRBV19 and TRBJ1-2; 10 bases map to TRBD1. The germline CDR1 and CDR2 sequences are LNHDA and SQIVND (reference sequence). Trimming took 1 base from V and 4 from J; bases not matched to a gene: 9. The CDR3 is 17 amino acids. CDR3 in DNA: TGTGCCAGTAGTATAGCGTGGACAGGGGGGCCATCCTATGGCTACACCTTC. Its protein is CASSIAWTGGPSYGYTF.

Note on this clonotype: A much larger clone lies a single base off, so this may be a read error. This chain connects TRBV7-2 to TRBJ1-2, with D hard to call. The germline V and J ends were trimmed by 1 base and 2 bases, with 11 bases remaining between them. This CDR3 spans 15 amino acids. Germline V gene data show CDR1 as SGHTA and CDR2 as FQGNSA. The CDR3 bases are TGTGCCAGCAGCTTAGTAGGCAGCCCAAACTATGGCTACACCTTC. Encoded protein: CASSLVGSPNYGYTF.

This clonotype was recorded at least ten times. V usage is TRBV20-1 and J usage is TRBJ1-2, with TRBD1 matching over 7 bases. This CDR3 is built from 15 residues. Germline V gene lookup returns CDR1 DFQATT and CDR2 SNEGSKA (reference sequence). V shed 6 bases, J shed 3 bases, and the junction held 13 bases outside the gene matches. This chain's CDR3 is CSALDTGEGDYGYTF. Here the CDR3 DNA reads TGCAGTGCCTTGGACACAGGGGAGGGGGACTATGGCTACACCTTC.

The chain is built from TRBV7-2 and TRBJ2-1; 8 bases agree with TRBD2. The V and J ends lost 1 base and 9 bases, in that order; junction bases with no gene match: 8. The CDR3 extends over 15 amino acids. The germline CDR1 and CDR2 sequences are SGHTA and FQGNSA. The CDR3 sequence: CASSLGLAGGGEQFF. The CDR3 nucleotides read TGTGCCAGCAGCTTAGGCCTAGCGGGTGGCGGTGAGCAGTTCTTC.

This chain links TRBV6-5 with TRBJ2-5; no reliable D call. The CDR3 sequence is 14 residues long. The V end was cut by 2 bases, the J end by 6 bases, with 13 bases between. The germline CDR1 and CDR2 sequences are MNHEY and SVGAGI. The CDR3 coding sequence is TGTGCCAGCAGTTACGGGGTGACCGCCCAGACCCAGTACTTC. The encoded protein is CASSYGVTAQTQYF.

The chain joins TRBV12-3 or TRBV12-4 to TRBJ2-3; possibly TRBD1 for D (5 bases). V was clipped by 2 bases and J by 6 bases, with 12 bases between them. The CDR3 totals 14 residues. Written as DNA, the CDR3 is TGTGCCAGCAGTTTACAGGGAAAAGCGGATACGCAGTATTTT. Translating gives CASSLQGKADTQYF.

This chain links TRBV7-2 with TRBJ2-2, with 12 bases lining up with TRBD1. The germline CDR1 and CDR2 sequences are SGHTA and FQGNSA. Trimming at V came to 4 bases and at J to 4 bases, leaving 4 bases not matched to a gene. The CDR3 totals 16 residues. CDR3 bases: TGTGCCAGCAGCTACCGGGGACAGGGGGCCACCGGGGAGCTGTTTTTT. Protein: CASSYRGQGATGELFF.

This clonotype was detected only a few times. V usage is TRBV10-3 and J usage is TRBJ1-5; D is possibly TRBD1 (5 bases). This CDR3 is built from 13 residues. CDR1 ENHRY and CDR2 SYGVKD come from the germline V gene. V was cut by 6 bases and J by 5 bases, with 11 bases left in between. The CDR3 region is CAIRNGTDQPQHF. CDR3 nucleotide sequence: TGTGCCATCAGGAATGGGACGGATCAGCCCCAGCATTTT.

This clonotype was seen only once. The CDR3: CASSPAGPGELFF. CDR3 nucleotide sequence: TGTGCCAGCAGCCCGGCAGGACCCGGGGAGCTGTTTTTT. The J gene is TRBJ2-2, the V gene TRBV7-2; D unclear. V was trimmed by 5 bases and J by 6 bases, leaving 10 bases between them. The V gene's germline CDR1 is SGHTA and CDR2 FQGNSA. The length of the CDR3 is 13 residues.

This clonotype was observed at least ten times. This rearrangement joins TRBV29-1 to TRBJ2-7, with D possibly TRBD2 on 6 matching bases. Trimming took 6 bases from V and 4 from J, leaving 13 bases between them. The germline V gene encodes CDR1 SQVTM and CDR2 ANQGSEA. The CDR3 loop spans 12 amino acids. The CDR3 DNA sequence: TGCAGCGTCGGAGGGCCAGGATACGAGCAGTACTTC. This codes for CSVGGPGYEQYF.

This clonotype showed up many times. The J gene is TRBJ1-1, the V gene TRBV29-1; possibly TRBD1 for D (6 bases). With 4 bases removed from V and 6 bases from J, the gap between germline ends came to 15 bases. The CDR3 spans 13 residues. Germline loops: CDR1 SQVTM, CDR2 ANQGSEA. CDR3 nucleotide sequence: TGCAGCGTTGTCCAGGGGTCTCGTCCTGAAGCTTTCTTT. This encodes CSVVQGSRPEAFF.

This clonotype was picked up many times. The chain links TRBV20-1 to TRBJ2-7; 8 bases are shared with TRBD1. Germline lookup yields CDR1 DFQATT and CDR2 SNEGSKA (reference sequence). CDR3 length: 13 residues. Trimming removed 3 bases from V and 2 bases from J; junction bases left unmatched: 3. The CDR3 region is CSARDRATYEQYF. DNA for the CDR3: TGCAGTGCTAGGGACAGGGCAACCTACGAGCAGTACTTC.

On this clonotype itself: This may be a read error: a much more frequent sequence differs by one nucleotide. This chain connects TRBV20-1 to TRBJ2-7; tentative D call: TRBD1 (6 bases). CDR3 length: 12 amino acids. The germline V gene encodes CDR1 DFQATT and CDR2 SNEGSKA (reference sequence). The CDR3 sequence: CSASGRGYEQSF. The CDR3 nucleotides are TGCAGTGCTAGCGGCAGGGGCTACGAGCAGTCCTTC.

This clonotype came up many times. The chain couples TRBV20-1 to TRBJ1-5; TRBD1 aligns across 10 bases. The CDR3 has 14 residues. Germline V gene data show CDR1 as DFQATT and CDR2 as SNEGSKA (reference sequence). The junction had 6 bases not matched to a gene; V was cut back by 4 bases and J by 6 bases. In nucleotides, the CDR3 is TGCAGTGCTAAAGATAGGACAGGGGGTCAGCCCCAGCATTTT. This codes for CSAKDRTGGQPQHF.